One and the same sample provided the 30 T cell receptor beta chains below, sequenced in a study of regulatory T cells in long-lasting Graves disease (dated by TCRdb to the early 2020s). Libraries were made using multiplex PCR. Reads for this sample came from an Illumina HiSeq 4000. CDR3 regions were amplified by Arm-PCR with iRepertoire HTBI primers to construct TCR beta libraries. TCRdb itself trimmed the public reads at Q25 with fastp, ran MiXCR and retained productive beta chains. Each entry is one CDR3 protein sequence, shown with its most common DNA and genes. The sample profile shows 450,000 to 650,000 distinct CDR3 sequences; about 15% of them were found once. 25% of the sample rests with the top ten. In light of the paper, this sample's time point label describes: newly diagnosed GD, antithyroid drugs for less than 3 months. For both TCR sequencing and RNA sequencing, RNA was extracted from PBMCs using TRIzol.

The sample also formed part of further work on T cells in Graves' hyperthyroidism and ophthalmopathy.

Material: peripheral blood mononuclear cells (PBMCs), obtained at new diagnosis, from a patient treated with antithyroid drugs. The receptors derive from a woman aged 35-65 years with Graves disease. Donor details come from another sample of the same person, matched by shared clones.

This clonotype was observed at least ten times. In DNA form, the CDR3 reads TGTGCCAGCACCATGATTAGGGGGGCCGCCTACAATGAGCAGTTCTTC. Protein product: CASTMIRGAAYNEQFF. This chain joins TRBV7-9 and TRBJ2-1; either TRBD1 or TRBD2 may supply D (6 bases each). The CDR3 has 16 amino acids. V was trimmed by 7 bases and J by 2 bases, leaving 18 bases between them. The germline CDR1 and CDR2 sequences are SEHNR and FQNEAQ (reference sequence). Based on the CDR3 plus reference TRBV7-9 and TRBJ2-1, the full variable domain is DTGVSQNPRHKITKRGQNVTFRCDPISEHNRLYWYRQTLGQGPEFLTYFQNEAQLEKSRLLSDRFSAERPKGSFSTLEIQRTEQGDSAMYLCASTMIRGAAYNEQFFGPGTRLTVL.

The gene calls are TRBV3-1 and TRBJ1-1; D call uncertain. Germline-derived CDR1 and CDR2 are LGHDT and YNNKEL (reference sequence). The V end lost 7 bases, the J end lost 7 bases, and 16 bases lay between the germline ends. This CDR3 region has 13 residues. Here the CDR3 DNA reads TGTGCCAGCACCCCCGGGAGGGTTGATGAAGCTTTCTTT. It specifies CASTPGRVDEAFF.

CDR3 residues: CASSLRPGTGVGYTF. In DNA form, the CDR3 reads TGTGCCAGCAGTTTGAGACCCGGGACAGGGGTCGGCTACACCTTC. The V and J genes are TRBV12-3 or TRBV12-4 and TRBJ1-2, with 10 nucleotides matching TRBD1. Germline trimming cut 3 bases from V and 8 bases from J; bases unmatched to any gene: 9. This CDR3 region has 15 residues.

This clonotype was seen at least ten times. This rearrangement joins TRBV11-3 to TRBJ2-1, with TRBD1 identical over 7 bases. The CDR3 loop spans 15 amino acids. V dropped 1 base and J dropped 6; count of bases not matched to a gene: 6. Germline V CDR1 and CDR2: SGHNT, YENEEA. CDR3 DNA: TGTGCCAGCAGCTTAGGACAGGCAGGGGGCAATGAGCAGTTCTTC. It yields the protein CASSLGQAGGNEQFF.

This clonotype has a count of ten or more. The rearrangement links TRBV28 to TRBJ2-7, with 10 nucleotides matching TRBD1. J gave up 4 bases and V 7 bases, and 10 bases lay outside the gene matches. This CDR3 is built from 15 residues. Looked up from germline, CDR1 is MDHEN and CDR2 is SYDVKM. CDR3 coding DNA: TGTGCCAGCAAGGGGCCTCGGGGACAGGGGTACGAGCAGTACTTC. Its translation is CASKGPRGQGYEQYF.

The CDR3 here is CATSGRTGETQYF. The DNA for the CDR3 is TGTGCCACCAGTGGGAGGACAGGAGAGACCCAGTACTTC. The chain joins TRBV24-1 to TRBJ2-5; 7 nucleotides line up with TRBD1. The CDR3 has 13 residues. Germline trimming cut 5 bases from V and 4 bases from J; bases unmatched to any gene: 3. The V gene's germline CDR1 is KGHDR and CDR2 SFDVKD.

This clonotype was picked up a small number of times. This may be a read error, as it is one base from a much larger clone. This rearrangement joins TRBV13 to TRBJ2-7; D might be TRBD2 (6 bases). Germline V gene sequence: CDR1 PRHDT, CDR2 FYEKMQ (reference sequence). This CDR3 comprises 13 residues. Here the CDR3 reads CASLTRDSCEQYF. For the CDR3, the DNA is TGTGCCAGCCTAACCCGGGACTCCTGCGAGCAGTACTTC. The full variable domain, its missing parts supplied by reference TRBV13 and TRBJ2-7, is AAGVIQSPRHLIKEKRETATLKCYPIPRHDTVYWYQQGPGQDPQFLISFYEKMQSDKGSIPDRFSAQQFSDYHSELNMSSLELGDSALYFCASLTRDSCEQYFGPGTRLTVT.

In this sample, this clonotype turned up a few times. The CDR3 bases are TGTGCCAGCTCAACCTCACAGTCGCAGCGGGGTGAAGCTTTCTTT. Translation gives CASSTSQSQRGEAFF. The gene calls are TRBV18 and TRBJ1-1; no definite D call. CDR1 is KGHSH, CDR2 LQKENI, per germline. The CDR3 covers 15 residues. The ends were cut back, 5 bases at V and 7 bases at J, with 20 bases in the middle.

Concerning this clonotype: A single base separates this from a much larger clone, so it may be a read error. The gene calls are TRBV12-3 or TRBV12-4 and TRBJ2-1; D call uncertain. This CDR3 region has 11 residues. V lost 7 bases and J 7 bases, leaving 8 bases between the germline ends. The CDR3 bases are TGTGCCAGCAACCAGATGAATGAGCAGTTCTTC. Protein sequence: CASNQMNEQFF.

This clonotype was seen more than once but under ten times. The chain carries TRBV5-1 and TRBJ2-2; 12 positions match TRBD2. CDR3 length equals 16 residues. Germline values: CDR1 SGHRS, CDR2 YFSETQ. V shed 3 bases and J 2 bases; nucleotides not matched to a gene: 2. The CDR3: CASSSTSGGNTGELFF. CDR3 coding DNA: TGCGCCAGCAGCTCGACTAGCGGGGGAAACACCGGGGAGCTGTTTTTT.

This clonotype occurred a few times. This chain links TRBV7-9 with TRBJ2-7; 12 bases map to TRBD1. The CDR3 runs 17 residues. Germline-derived CDR1 and CDR2 are SEHNR and FQNEAQ (reference sequence). J lost 5 bases, V lost 1 base, and 9 bases had no gene match. CDR3 protein: CASSLGRGQGAGHEQYF. CDR3 DNA: TGTGCCAGCAGCTTAGGCCGGGGACAGGGGGCAGGGCACGAGCAGTACTTC. The variable domain in full, completed from reference TRBV7-9 and TRBJ2-7, reads DTGVSQNPRHKITKRGQNVTFRCDPISEHNRLYWYRQTLGQGPEFLTYFQNEAQLEKSRLLSDRFSAERPKGSFSTLEIQRTEQGDSAMYLCASSLGRGQGAGHEQYFGPGTRLTVT.

Notes on this clonotype: Its ends do not fully match the called genes, so a read error is possible. The rearrangement links TRBV12-3 or TRBV12-4 to TRBJ2-3, with 10 bases identical to TRBD2. The CDR3 contains 15 residues. DNA for the CDR3: TGCGCCAGCAGTCGGACTAGCGGAGACACAGATACGCAGTATTTT. As protein: CASSRTSGDTDTQYF.

The chain carries TRBV7-9 and TRBJ1-2; 11 positions match TRBD1. Germline V CDR1 and CDR2: SEHNR, FQNEAQ (reference sequence). Losses at the gene ends were 7 bases for V and 6 bases for J; bases not matched to a gene: 4. This CDR3 comprises 13 residues. The CDR3 here is CASTRTGGHGYTF. CDR3 nucleotides: TGTGCCAGCACACGGACAGGGGGCCATGGCTACACCTTC.

This clonotype was observed many times. The genes are TRBV20-1 and TRBJ2-4; D uncertain. Germline V gives CDR1 DFQATT, CDR2 SNEGSKA (reference sequence). The CDR3 extends over 14 amino acids. The V end was cut by 0 bases, the J end by 0 bases, with 6 bases between. The CDR3 DNA reads as TGCAGTGCTAGAGATCTTGTAGCCAAAAACATTCAGTACTTC. Protein sequence: CSARDLVAKNIQYF.

This clonotype was seen at least ten times. CDR3 sequence: CASGLVPAYNEQFF. The DNA of the CDR3 is TGTGCTAGTGGTTTGGTCCCCGCATACAATGAGCAGTTCTTC. This rearrangement joins TRBV12-5 to TRBJ2-1; D gene uncertain. Germline CDR1 reads LGHNT; CDR2 reads FRNRAP. The CDR3 spans 14 residues. The V end lost 0 bases, the J end lost 4 bases, and 7 bases lay between the germline ends.

The table lists this clonotype with many counts. CDR3 protein: CASRGLEARLNTEAFF. CDR3 bases: TGTGCCAGCAGGGGCCTTGAGGCCAGGTTGAACACTGAAGCTTTCTTT. The chain couples TRBV6-1 to TRBJ1-1; D is unclear. The V and J ends lost 6 bases and 0 bases respectively, with 17 bases between them. Looked up from germline, CDR1 is MNHNS and CDR2 is SASEGT. The length of the CDR3 is 16 residues.

This clonotype was seen a few times. The V gene is TRBV6-1, the J gene TRBJ1-1; a possible D gene is TRBD1 (5 bases). CDR3 size: 13 residues. The V and J ends lost 7 bases and 8 bases respectively, with 17 bases between them. Germline V gives CDR1 MNHNS, CDR2 SASEGT. DNA for the CDR3: TGTGCCAGCATTCCTCCTGGGGGGTCGGAAGCTTTCTTT. Encoded protein: CASIPPGGSEAFF.

CDR3 in DNA: TGTGCCATCAGTGTTGGACTAAGCTACGAGCAGTACTTC. Its translation is CAISVGLSYEQYF. The chain combines TRBV10-3 with TRBJ2-7; TRBD2 is a possible D gene (6 bases). The CDR3 spans 13 residues. Trimming cost V 4 bases and J 3 bases, with 10 bases left between them. From germline, CDR1 is ENHRY and CDR2 SYGVKD.

Many counts were recorded for this clonotype. J is TRBJ1-2 and V is TRBV30, with 7 bases that match TRBD1. J lost 8 bases, V lost 3 bases, and 6 bases had no gene match. The CDR3 spans 12 residues. Per germline, CDR1 GTSNPN and CDR2 SVGIG (reference sequence). The CDR3 loop is CAWSEQGLGYTF. Here the CDR3 DNA reads TGTGCCTGGAGCGAACAGGGGTTAGGCTACACCTTC.

This clonotype was counted ten times or more. This chain links TRBV6-5 with TRBJ2-7; 9 positions agree with TRBD2. Germline V CDR1 and CDR2: MNHEY, SVGAGI. This CDR3 has 15 residues. The V and J ends lost 4 bases and 6 bases, in that order; junction bases with no gene match: 10. CDR3 DNA sequence: TGTGCCAGCAGTTTGGCGGCGGGGGGGCATGCCGAGCAGTACTTC. This translates into CASSLAAGGHAEQYF.

This clonotype was counted many times. This chain joins TRBV7-3 and TRBJ1-2; weak D call: TRBD1 (6 bases). The V and J ends lost 5 bases and 7 bases respectively, with 23 bases between them. CDR3 length: 16 amino acids. Looked up from germline, CDR1 is SGHTA and CDR2 is FQGTGA. As DNA, the CDR3 is TGTGCCAGCAGCCTGGATGGGGACACGGGTAGGGGTGGCTACACCTTC. Its translation: CASSLDGDTGRGGYTF. Variable domain in full (rest from reference TRBV7-3 and TRBJ1-2): GAGVSQTPSNKVTEKGKYVELRCDPISGHTALYWYRQSLGQGPEFLIYFQGTGAADDSGLPNDRFFAVRPEGSVSTLKIQRTERGDSAVYLCASSLDGDTGRGGYTFGSGTRLTVV.

This clonotype was observed at least ten times. The J gene is TRBJ2-3, the V gene TRBV2; D is possibly TRBD2 (6 bases). The CDR3 has 14 residues. Germline V gives CDR1 SNHLY, CDR2 FYNNEI. V was trimmed by 6 bases and J by 0 bases, leaving 10 bases between them. The CDR3 region is CASRPGTSTDTQYF. In DNA form, the CDR3 reads TGTGCCAGCAGACCCGGGACTAGCACAGATACGCAGTATTTT. Complete variable domain (other parts from reference TRBV2 and TRBJ2-3): EPEVTQTPSHQVTQMGQEVILRCVPISNHLYFYWYRQILGQKVEFLVSFYNNEISEKSEIFDDQFSVERPDGSNFTLKIRSTKLEDSAMYFCASRPGTSTDTQYFGPGTRLTVL.

This clonotype occurred a few times. This chain connects TRBV6-1 to TRBJ2-7; 8 positions match TRBD1. Unmatched junction bases numbered 9, after V lost 5 bases and J lost 6 bases. The V gene's germline CDR1 is MNHNS and CDR2 SASEGT. The CDR3 has 14 residues. The CDR3 spells CASSRTAGGVEQYF. CDR3 nucleotide sequence: TGTGCCAGCAGTAGGACGGCAGGGGGCGTCGAGCAGTACTTC.

The V gene is TRBV18, the J gene TRBJ1-2, with TRBD1 matching 12 bases. Looked up from germline, CDR1 is KGHSH and CDR2 is LQKENI. The CDR3 is 16 amino acids. V gave up 6 bases and J gave up 4 bases; unmatched junction bases: 9. DNA for the CDR3: TGTGCCAGCTCGCCGACTGGGACAGGGGGCGGCTATGGCTACACCTTC. Encoded protein: CASSPTGTGGGYGYTF.

The chain recombines TRBV19 with TRBJ1-2; TRBD1 matches 9 bases. From germline, CDR1 is LNHDA and CDR2 SQIVND (reference sequence). CDR3 size: 16 residues. J gave up 7 bases and V 5 bases, and 14 bases lay outside the gene matches. This CDR3 reads CASSLSPGQGSGGYTF. The CDR3 DNA reads TGTGCCAGTAGTCTCTCCCCCGGACAGGGGTCGGGTGGCTACACCTTC.

The chain combines TRBV30 with TRBJ1-5; no definite D call. Per germline, CDR1 GTSNPN and CDR2 SVGIG (reference sequence). The length of the CDR3 is 13 residues. The ends were cut back, 2 bases at V and 3 bases at J, with 8 bases in the middle. The CDR3 here is CAWSFGDNQPQHF. The CDR3 DNA reads TGTGCCTGGAGTTTTGGCGACAATCAGCCCCAGCATTTT.

Many counts were recorded for this clonotype. This sequence joins TRBV18 and TRBJ2-5; no firm D call. Per germline, CDR1 KGHSH and CDR2 LQKENI. CDR3 length: 12 amino acids. The V gene lost 3 bases and the J gene lost 5 bases, with 7 bases spanning the gap. The CDR3 sequence: CASSPPTETQYF. The CDR3 nucleotides are TGTGCCAGCTCACCCCCAACGGAGACCCAGTACTTC.

This clonotype has at least ten counts. J is TRBJ2-3 and V is TRBV3-1, with 11 bases lining up with TRBD2. V lost 2 bases, J lost 2 bases, and 3 bases stayed unmatched. Germline CDR1 LGHDT, CDR2 YNNKEL (reference sequence). The CDR3 extends over 16 amino acids. In nucleotides, the CDR3 is TGTGCCAGCAGCCAACTAGCGGGGGGAAACACAGATACGCAGTATTTT. Its translation: CASSQLAGGNTDTQYF.

This clonotype was found a few times. The chain joins TRBV10-3 to TRBJ1-6, with TRBD1 matching 8 bases. This CDR3 has 15 amino acids. Germline V lookup: CDR1 ENHRY, CDR2 SYGVKD. The J segment lost 3 bases and the V segment lost 10 bases, leaving 8 bases of the junction unmatched. CDR3 residues: CATGTGLIYNSPLHF. CDR3 sequence (DNA): TGTGCCACCGGGACAGGCCTTATCTATAATTCACCCCTCCACTTT.

Concerning this clonotype itself: The junction and the germline gene differ at one end; a read error may be behind it. V and J are TRBV6-1 and TRBJ2-2; D is uncertain. This CDR3 region has 13 residues. CDR1 is MNHNS, CDR2 SASEGT, per germline. The CDR3, as DNA: TGTGCCAGCAATGAATGGATCACCGGGGAGCTGTTTTTT. It translates to CASNEWITGELFF.